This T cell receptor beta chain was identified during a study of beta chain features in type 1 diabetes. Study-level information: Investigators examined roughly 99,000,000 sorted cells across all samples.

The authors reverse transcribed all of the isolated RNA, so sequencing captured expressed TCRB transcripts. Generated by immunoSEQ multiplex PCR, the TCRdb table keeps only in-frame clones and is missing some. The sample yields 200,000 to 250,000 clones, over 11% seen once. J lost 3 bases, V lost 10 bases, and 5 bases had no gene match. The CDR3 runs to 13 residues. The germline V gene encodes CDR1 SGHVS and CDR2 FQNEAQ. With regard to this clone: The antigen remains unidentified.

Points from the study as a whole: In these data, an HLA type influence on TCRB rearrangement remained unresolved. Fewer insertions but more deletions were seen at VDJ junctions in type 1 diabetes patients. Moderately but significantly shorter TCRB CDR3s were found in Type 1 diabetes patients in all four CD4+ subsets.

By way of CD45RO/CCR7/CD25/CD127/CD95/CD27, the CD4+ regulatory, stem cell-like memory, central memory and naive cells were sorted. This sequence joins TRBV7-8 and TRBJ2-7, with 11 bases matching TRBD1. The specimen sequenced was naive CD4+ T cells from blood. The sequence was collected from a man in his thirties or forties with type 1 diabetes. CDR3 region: CAIGGQGVYEQYF. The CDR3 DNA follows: TGTGCCATCGGGGGACAGGGGGTCTACGAGCAGTACTTC.